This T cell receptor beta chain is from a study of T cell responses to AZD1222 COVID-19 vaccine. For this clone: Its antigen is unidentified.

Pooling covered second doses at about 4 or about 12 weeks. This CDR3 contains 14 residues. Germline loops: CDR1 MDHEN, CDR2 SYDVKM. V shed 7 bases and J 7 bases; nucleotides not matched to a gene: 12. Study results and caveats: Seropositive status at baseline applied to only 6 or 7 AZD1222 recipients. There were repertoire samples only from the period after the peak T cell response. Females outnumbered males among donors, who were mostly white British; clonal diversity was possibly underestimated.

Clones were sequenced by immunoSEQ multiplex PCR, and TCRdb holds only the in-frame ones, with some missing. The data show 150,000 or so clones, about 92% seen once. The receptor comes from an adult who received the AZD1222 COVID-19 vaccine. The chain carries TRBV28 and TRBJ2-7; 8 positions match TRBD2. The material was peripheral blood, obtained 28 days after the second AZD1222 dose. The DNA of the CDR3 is TGTGCCAGCACCCCCAGCGGGAGATCGGGGGAGCAGTACTTC. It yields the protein CASTPSGRSGEQYF.